Shown below are 14 T cell receptor beta chains from a single sample sequenced in a study of blood T cells in healthy people across ages. Using a J-beta primer mix together with a sample-barcoded 5' primer, a second PCR was run for roughly 7 to 11 cycles. TCRdb fed the 5' RACE reads into MiXCR, producing one record per CDR3 protein. The sample shows some 1.7 million distinct CDR3 sequences, 28% of them seen only once. Input material: blood. Receptor source: a woman between 25 and 40 years old in good health.

Ten or more counts support this clonotype. The rearrangement joins TRBV6-5 to TRBJ2-5, with D perhaps matching TRBD1 (6 bases). V was pared by 0 bases and J by 7 bases, with 15 bases between. The germline CDR1 and CDR2 sequences are MNHEY and SVGAGI. The CDR3 spans 15 residues. CDR3 nucleotide sequence: TGTGCCAGCAGTTACTCGAAGCTCAGCAGGGGGACCCAGTACTTC. The encoded protein is CASSYSKLSRGTQYF.

This clonotype was seen a few times. The chain couples TRBV24-1 to TRBJ2-3; perhaps TRBD2 as D (7 bases). With 5 bases removed from V and 5 bases from J, the gap between germline ends came to 19 bases. Germline CDR1 KGHDR, CDR2 SFDVKD. This CDR3 region has 16 residues. The CDR3 region is CATSGGGTGGRDTQYF. DNA for the CDR3: TGTGCCACCAGTGGGGGAGGGACCGGGGGGCGAGATACGCAGTATTTT.

This clonotype was counted ten times or more. This chain uses TRBV5-4 with TRBJ2-7, with no clear D. CDR1 and CDR2 (germline): SGHNT, YYREEE (reference sequence). The length of the CDR3 is 12 residues. V was trimmed by 3 bases and J by 7 bases, leaving 11 bases between them. The CDR3 reads CASSSQGREQYF. CDR3 bases: TGTGCCAGCAGCTCCCAAGGGCGGGAGCAGTACTTC.

This clonotype was detected a few times. The V call is TRBV11-2, the J call TRBJ2-3; D gene uncertain. From germline, CDR1 is SGHAT and CDR2 FQNNGV. The CDR3 is 13 residues long. Trimming removed 4 bases at V and 6 bases at J, with 11 bases between. Here the CDR3 DNA reads TGTGCCAGCAGCTCACGACCTTCCGATACGCAGTATTTT. Its translation is CASSSRPSDTQYF.

This clonotype was found a few times. The chain joins TRBV24-1 to TRBJ2-1; the D call may be TRBD1 or TRBD2 (6 bases each). This CDR3 is 14 amino acids long. Looked up from germline, CDR1 is KGHDR and CDR2 is SFDVKD. The V and J ends lost 8 bases and 3 bases respectively, with 13 bases between them. The CDR3 DNA reads TGTGCCACCAAGGGGGGAGGCGACTACAATGAGCAGTTCTTC. Translated: CATKGGGDYNEQFF.

The genes are TRBV6-5 and TRBJ1-2, with no clear D. The CDR3 contains 15 residues. Trimming removed 6 bases at V and 6 bases at J, with 20 bases between. Germline CDR1 MNHEY, CDR2 SVGAGI. CDR3 residues: CASSRARREGHGYTF. The DNA for the CDR3 is TGTGCCAGCAGCCGAGCCCGAAGAGAAGGCCATGGCTACACCTTC.

The J gene is TRBJ1-4, the V gene TRBV18; 7 bases map to TRBD1. Losses at the gene ends were 2 bases for V and 3 bases for J; bases not matched to a gene: 3. CDR3 length: 15 residues. Germline lookup yields CDR1 KGHSH and CDR2 LQKENI. The DNA for the CDR3 is TGTGCCAGCTCACCATCCCAGGGGGCTAATGAAAAACTGTTTTTT. Its translation is CASSPSQGANEKLFF.

The rearrangement uses TRBV5-1 and TRBJ2-3; 10 bases fit TRBD1. This CDR3 spans 15 amino acids. The germline gives CDR1 SGHRS, CDR2 YFSETQ. The V and J ends lost 2 bases and 6 bases, in that order; junction bases with no gene match: 6. The CDR3 region is CASSLGTGAVDTQYF. The CDR3 DNA reads TGCGCCAGCAGCTTAGGGACAGGGGCGGTGGATACGCAGTATTTT.

The gene calls are TRBV20-1 and TRBJ1-4, with TRBD1 matching over 8 bases. The CDR3 totals 13 residues. Germline V gene data show CDR1 as DFQATT and CDR2 as SNEGSKA (reference sequence). V lost 5 bases to trimming and J lost 8 bases; unmatched junction nucleotides: 7. CDR3 sequence: CSAPGTGQEKLFF. For the CDR3, the DNA is TGCAGTGCTCCCGGGACAGGCCAAGAAAAACTGTTTTTT.

The chain employs TRBV6-6 and TRBJ1-5; 7 bases map to TRBD1. Germline CDR1 is MNHNY and CDR2 is SVGAGI (reference sequence). The junction had 9 bases not matched to a gene; V was cut back by 11 bases and J by 2 bases. The CDR3 has 14 amino acids. CDR3 in DNA: TGTGCCGGCACTTTCCAGGGGGGCAATCAGCCCCAGCATTTT. It translates to CAGTFQGGNQPQHF.

V is TRBV6-5 and J is TRBJ2-1; TRBD2 is a possible D gene (5 bases). The CDR3 extends over 15 amino acids. Per germline, CDR1 MNHEY and CDR2 SVGAGI. Trimming pared 6 bases from V and 7 bases from J, leaving 19 bases between. The CDR3 protein is CASRALVGRFNEQFF. The CDR3 coding sequence is TGTGCCAGCAGGGCTCTAGTGGGGAGATTTAATGAGCAGTTCTTC.

This clonotype appeared many times. V is TRBV7-2 and J is TRBJ2-3, with 9 positions matching TRBD2. The CDR3 loop spans 15 amino acids. V trimming: 4 bases; J trimming: 1 base; junction bases outside the gene matches: 3. The germline CDR1 and CDR2 sequences are SGHTA and FQGNSA. This CDR3 reads CASSSRLAGTDTQYF. The CDR3 nucleotides read TGTGCCAGCAGCTCCCGACTAGCGGGCACAGATACGCAGTATTTT.

This clonotype was detected a few times. A read error may explain this, as a much larger clone is one base away. The chain has TRBV12-3 or TRBV12-4 and TRBJ2-5; possibly TRBD2 for D (6 bases). The closer fit of TRBJ2-1 to the DNA end suggests the J call may be wrong. This CDR3 is 14 amino acids long. The CDR3 DNA is TGTGCCAGCAGTCCCCGGGACTCCCAAGAGACCCAGTTCTTC. Translating gives CASSPRDSQETQFF.

This clonotype was counted between two and nine times. The CDR3: CASSFSGTRRGETQYF. CDR3 DNA: TGTGCCAGCAGCTTTTCCGGGACCCGTAGGGGGGAGACCCAGTACTTC. The rearrangement joins TRBV7-9 to TRBJ2-5, with D tentatively TRBD1 (6 bases). Trimming stripped 3 bases from V and 5 bases from J, with 19 bases between. From germline, CDR1 is SEHNR and CDR2 FQNEAQ (reference sequence). The CDR3 has 16 amino acids.